One sample yielded the 2 T cell receptor beta chains listed below, sequenced in a study of T cells after yellow fever vaccination. MiXCR, applied by TCRdb to the 5' RACE reads, yields one record per CDR3 protein. The data show approximately 300,000 distinct CDR3 sequences, around 6.8% seen once. The specimen comprised PBMCs, sampled roughly seven weeks after the first yellow fever vaccination. The receptors were sampled from a man aged 18 to 30 who received the YFV17D yellow fever vaccine.

CDR3: CASSDLSKNIQYF. The CDR3 DNA follows: TGTGCCAGCTCTGACCTATCCAAAAACATTCAGTACTTC. The rearrangement links TRBV12-3 or TRBV12-4 to TRBJ2-4; D is undetermined. The V gene lost 8 bases and the J gene lost 2 bases, with 10 bases spanning the gap. This CDR3 region has 13 residues.

This clonotype has a handful of counts. The V and J genes are TRBV7-2 and TRBJ2-7; D unclear. CDR1 SGHTA and CDR2 FQGNSA come from the germline V gene. Trimming stripped 5 bases from V and 4 bases from J, with 18 bases between. There are 15 residues in the CDR3. For the CDR3, the DNA is TGTGCCAGCAGCCCCCAGCCTCTTAGCCGGTACGAGCAGTACTTC. Encoded protein: CASSPQPLSRYEQYF.